The 17 T cell receptor beta chains reported below all come from one sample, sequenced in a study of T cell responses to AZD1222 COVID-19 vaccine. Sequencing used immunoSEQ multiplex PCR; TCRdb keeps in-frame clones, though not all of them. In the table there are around 58,000 clones, about 81% of which are singletons. Sample: peripheral blood, taken on day 0 of AZD1222 vaccination. Source of these receptors: an adult in good health.

Concerning this clone itself: One junction end does not reproduce the germline sequence, and a read error may be involved. The chain has TRBV7-2 and TRBJ2-2, with TRBD2 matching 8 bases. The CDR3 length is 19 residues. Germline CDR1 reads SGHTA; CDR2 reads FQGNSA. CDR3 bases: TGTGCCAGTAGCTTCGGGGGGGCTTTAGTCCTAACGAACACCGGGGAGCTGTTTTTT. Its protein product is CASSFGGALVLTNTGELFF.

The chain links TRBV3-1 (or the pseudogene TRBV3-2) to TRBJ2-6; D possibly corresponds to TRBD2 (6 bases). The V end lost 3 bases, the J end lost 4 bases, and 19 bases lay between the germline ends. Germline assignment: CDR1 LGHDT and CDR2 YNNKEL (reference sequence). The CDR3 runs to 18 residues. The CDR3 sequence: CASSQRRGGSLGANVLTF. CDR3 nucleotide sequence: TGTGCCAGCAGCCAGAGAAGGGGAGGCTCTCTGGGGGCCAACGTCCTGACTTTC.

This chain uses TRBV7-9 with TRBJ1-4; D might be TRBD1 (6 bases). V was pared by 5 bases and J by 0 bases, with 16 bases between. CDR1 and CDR2 (germline): SEHNR, FQNEAQ (reference sequence). CDR3 length: 17 residues. This CDR3 reads CASSESRGFATNEKLFF. As DNA, the CDR3 is TGTGCCAGCAGCGAGTCCAGGGGATTCGCAACTAATGAAAAACTGTTTTTT.

The chain uses TRBV3-1 (or the pseudogene TRBV3-2) and TRBJ2-7; D is undetermined. Trimming shortened V by 1 base and J by 7 bases, and 14 bases separated the two germline ends. Germline loops: CDR1 LGHDT, CDR2 YNNKEL (reference sequence). CDR3 length: 14 amino acids. The CDR3 bases are TGTGCCAGCAGCCAAGGATTCGGCGCGGAGGAGCAGTACTTC. Protein product: CASSQGFGAEEQYF.

This rearrangement joins TRBV11-1 to TRBJ1-2; maybe TRBD1 (5 bases). CDR3 length: 14 amino acids. V was clipped by 6 bases and J by 2 bases, with 13 bases between them. Germline V CDR1 and CDR2: SGHAT, FQDESV (reference sequence). The CDR3: CASSPGQANYGYTF. The CDR3 nucleotides read TGTGCCAGCAGTCCAGGGCAGGCCAACTATGGCTACACCTTC.

This rearrangement joins TRBV7-9 to TRBJ2-7, with D perhaps being TRBD1 or TRBD2 (5 bases each). CDR1 SEHNR and CDR2 FQNEAQ come from the germline V gene (reference sequence). The CDR3 contains 16 residues. Deletions cut 5 bases from V and 3 bases from J, with 20 bases between. CDR3 sequence: CASSITGTVGDYEQYF. DNA of the CDR3: TGTGCCAGCAGCATTACCGGGACCGTCGGAGACTACGAGCAGTACTTC.

The rearrangement joins TRBV2 to TRBJ1-1; D gene unclear. Per the germline V gene, CDR1 is SNHLY and CDR2 is FYNNEI. This CDR3 comprises 15 residues. The germline V and J ends were trimmed by 7 bases and 4 bases, with 19 bases remaining between them. CDR3 protein: CASNGESVEVTEAFF. CDR3 bases: TGTGCCAGCAATGGGGAATCAGTTGAGGTCACTGAAGCTTTCTTT.

The J gene is TRBJ2-7, the V gene TRBV5-1; tentative D call: TRBD2 (6 bases). CDR1 SGHRS and CDR2 YFSETQ come from the germline V gene. The germline V and J ends were trimmed by 0 bases and 3 bases, with 13 bases remaining between them. The CDR3 contains 15 residues. CDR3 loop: CASSLAGGSGYEQYF. The CDR3 DNA is TGCGCCAGCAGCTTGGCCGGGGGATCGGGCTACGAGCAGTACTTC.

The V and J genes are TRBV7-9 and TRBJ1-5; 8 bases fit TRBD1. The CDR3 is 15 residues long. V gave up 1 base and J gave up 3 bases; unmatched junction bases: 2. Germline CDR1 SEHNR, CDR2 FQNEAQ (reference sequence). In DNA, the CDR3 is TGTGCCAGCAGCTTAGGGACAGGGTCCAATCAGCCCCAGCATTTT. This codes for CASSLGTGSNQPQHF.

V gene TRBV6-2 or TRBV6-3 combines with J gene TRBJ1-1, with TRBD1 matching over 9 bases. The ends lost 6 bases at V and 4 bases at J; junction bases unmatched: 15. This CDR3 spans 17 amino acids. Germline CDR1 MNHEY, CDR2 SVGEGT. The CDR3 region has the DNA TGTGCCAGCAGCCCATACCAACAGGGGGCGCGGACCACTGAAGCTTTCTTT. Translation: CASSPYQQGARTTEAFF.

This clone appeared a single time. This sequence joins TRBV20-1 and TRBJ1-1; 9 bases align to TRBD1. Unmatched junction bases numbered 11, after V lost 3 bases and J lost 6 bases. Germline CDR1 reads DFQATT; CDR2 reads SNEGSKA (reference sequence). The CDR3 sequence is 15 residues long. The DNA for the CDR3 is TGCAGTGCTAGTAGCAGACAGGGGGAAGTGGCTGAAGCTTTCTTT. Its protein is CSASSRQGEVAEAFF.

The chain employs TRBV5-1 and TRBJ2-7, with TRBD2 as a possible D gene (6 bases). The germline CDR1 and CDR2 sequences are SGHRS and YFSETQ. Trimming took 1 base from V and 6 from J, leaving 20 bases between them. The CDR3 extends over 16 amino acids. The CDR3 nucleotides are TGCGCCAGCAGCTTGACCACTGGCGGGGCTAACGGCGAGCAGTACTTC. Encoded protein: CASSLTTGGANGEQYF.

This rearrangement joins TRBV19 to TRBJ1-2; tentatively, D is TRBD1 (6 bases). The CDR3 runs 15 residues. The germline V gene has CDR1 LNHDA and CDR2 SQIVND (reference sequence). V shed 4 bases and J shed 2 bases, with 14 bases lying between them. CDR3 protein: CASSRPGGTNYGYTF. The CDR3, as DNA: TGTGCCAGTAGTAGGCCGGGGGGGACAAACTATGGCTACACCTTC.

Notes on this clone: The germline gene is not matched at one end of the junction; a read error may be the cause. The chain carries TRBV6-1 and TRBJ1-1; perhaps TRBD1 as D (5 bases). Per the germline V gene, CDR1 is MNHNS and CDR2 is SASEGT. The CDR3 has 12 residues. CDR3 coding DNA: TGTGCCAGCAGGGAAGGGGACACTGAAGCTTTCTTT. This translates into CASREGDTEAFF.

This chain connects TRBV5-1 to TRBJ1-1, with D unresolved. This CDR3 region has 13 residues. V dropped 1 base and J dropped 5 bases, with 9 bases sitting between them. The germline CDR1 and CDR2 sequences are SGHRS and YFSETQ. The CDR3 nucleotides are TGCGCCAGCAGCTTGTGGGGAATGACTGAAGCTTTCTTT. Its translation: CASSLWGMTEAFF.

V gene TRBV6-5 combines with J gene TRBJ1-1, with TRBD1 identical over 9 bases. Unmatched junction bases numbered 5, after V lost 2 bases and J lost 7 bases. Germline values: CDR1 MNHEY, CDR2 SVGAGI. The CDR3 has 14 amino acids. CDR3 DNA: TGTGCCAGCAGTTACGGACAGGGGCAAGGTGAAGCTTTCTTT. Translating it yields CASSYGQGQGEAFF.

This rearrangement joins TRBV11-2 to TRBJ2-1, with TRBD2 matching over 8 bases. Germline assignment: CDR1 SGHAT and CDR2 FQNNGV. The junction had 7 bases not matched to a gene; V was cut back by 2 bases and J by 10 bases. The CDR3 length is 14 residues. The CDR3 is CASSLLGGAQEQFF. CDR3 nucleotide sequence: TGTGCCAGCAGCTTACTCGGGGGGGCCCAGGAGCAGTTCTTC. Variable domain in full (rest from reference TRBV11-2 and TRBJ2-1): EAGVAQSPRYKIIEKRQSVAFWCNPISGHATLYWYQQILGQGPKLLIQFQNNGVVDDSQLPKDRFSAERLKGVDSTLKIQPAKLEDSAVYLCASSLLGGAQEQFFGPGTRLTVL.